The subject of this entry is one TCR beta chain. The data originate from a study of cytomegalovirus exposure and HLA in healthy donors. Researchers ran the PCR with 60 Vbeta and 13 Jbeta primers. Sequenced by immunoSEQ multiplex PCR; TCRdb stores in-frame clones only, minus some. The top ten hold around an eighth of the sample, which has 150,000 or so clones, over 70% seen once. CDR1 is LGHNA, CDR2 YSLEER, per germline. The trim removed 3 bases at V and 3 bases at J, leaving 4 bases unmatched. This CDR3 comprises 15 residues. This sequence was found in a woman aged 40-49 years in good health and CMV-seronegative. The sample comprised PBMCs. This chain uses TRBV4-3 with TRBJ1-1, with 10 nucleotides matching TRBD1. CDR3 sequence (DNA): TGCGCCAGCAGCCAGGAGACAGGGGGCCACACTGAAGCTTTCTTT. Amino acid sequence: CASSQETGGHTEAFF.